This T cell receptor beta chain emerged from a study of spatial heterogeneity in lung cancer. Noted time point: sample taken at primary tumor resection. Unsorted whole RNA samples from tumor, nontumor lung or frozen PBMC were sequenced. The donor population consisted of over 55 patients with untreated, early-stage non-small cell lung cancer. J was trimmed by 7 bases and V by 7 bases; bases with no gene match: 7. The CDR3 runs 13 residues. TCR cDNA molecules were tagged individually, and each one carried a unique molecular identifier. TCRdb reprocessed the 5' RACE reads via MiXCR and lists one record per CDR3 protein. The sample shows tens of thousands of distinct CDR3 sequences, under 25% of them seen only once. This clonotype showed up just a few times.

The material sequenced was PBMCs, taken at surgery. This clonotype was obtained from a male donor with early-stage non-small cell lung cancer. This rearrangement joins TRBV12-3 or TRBV12-4 to TRBJ1-5; 7 bases map to TRBD1. CDR3 nucleotides: TGTGCCAGCAATGGACAGGTAGGGCAGCCCCAGCATTTT. This gives the protein CASNGQVGQPQHF.